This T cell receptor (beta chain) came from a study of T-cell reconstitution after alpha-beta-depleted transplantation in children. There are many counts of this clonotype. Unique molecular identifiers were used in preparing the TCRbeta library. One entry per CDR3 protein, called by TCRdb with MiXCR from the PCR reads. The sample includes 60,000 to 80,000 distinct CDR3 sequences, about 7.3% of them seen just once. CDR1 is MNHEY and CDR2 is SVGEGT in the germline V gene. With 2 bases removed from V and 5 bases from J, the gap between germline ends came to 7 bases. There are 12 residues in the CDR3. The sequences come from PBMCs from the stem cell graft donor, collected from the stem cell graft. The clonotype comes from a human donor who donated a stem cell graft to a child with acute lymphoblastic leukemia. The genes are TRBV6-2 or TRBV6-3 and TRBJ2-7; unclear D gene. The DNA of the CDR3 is TGTGCCAGCAGTTACCCCAGCCACGAGCAGTACTTC. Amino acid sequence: CASSYPSHEQYF.